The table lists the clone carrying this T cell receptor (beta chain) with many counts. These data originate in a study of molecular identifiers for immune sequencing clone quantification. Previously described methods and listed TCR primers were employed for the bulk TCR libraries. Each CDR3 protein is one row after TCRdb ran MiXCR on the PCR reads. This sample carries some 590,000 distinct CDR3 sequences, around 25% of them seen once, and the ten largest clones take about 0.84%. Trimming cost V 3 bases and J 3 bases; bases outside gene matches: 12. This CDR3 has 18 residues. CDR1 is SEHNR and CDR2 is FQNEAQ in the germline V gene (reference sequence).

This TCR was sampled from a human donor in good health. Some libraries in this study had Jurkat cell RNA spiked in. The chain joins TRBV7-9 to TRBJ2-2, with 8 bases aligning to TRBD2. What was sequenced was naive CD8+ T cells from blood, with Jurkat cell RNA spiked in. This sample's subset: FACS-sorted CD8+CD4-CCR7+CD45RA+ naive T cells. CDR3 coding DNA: TGTGCCAGCAGCTTCCCCCGGGGAAGCGGGAGTGACACCGGGGAGCTGTTTTTT. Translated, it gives CASSFPRGSGSDTGELFF.